Following are 8 T cell receptor beta chains from one sample sequenced in a study of T cells in Graves' hyperthyroidism and ophthalmopathy. TCR beta CDR3 regions were amplified from RNA transcripts. HTBI primers were employed in a first-round RT-PCR of the TCR CDR3. MiXCR, run by TCRdb on the multiplex PCR reads, gives a single entry per CDR3 protein. The data contain about 360,000 distinct CDR3 sequences, 25% of them singletons. Material for sequencing was blood. Receptor source: a man aged 45-65 years with Graves' hyperthyroidism.

This clonotype has only a few counts. The chain couples TRBV29-1 to TRBJ1-1; D gene ambiguous. In germline, CDR1 is SQVTM, CDR2 ANQGSEA. The CDR3 has 11 amino acids. Trimming removed 0 bases at V and 7 bases at J, with 6 bases between. The CDR3 reads CSVEEGREAFF. Here the CDR3 DNA reads TGCAGCGTTGAAGAAGGGCGTGAAGCTTTCTTT.

In this sample, this clonotype turned up many times. This sequence joins TRBV28 and TRBJ2-5; no firm D call. Trimming pared 2 bases from V and 4 bases from J, leaving 8 bases between. Germline loops: CDR1 MDHEN, CDR2 SYDVKM. This CDR3 contains 13 residues. The CDR3 loop is CASSLETPETQYF. The DNA for the CDR3 is TGTGCCAGCAGTTTAGAGACCCCAGAGACCCAGTACTTC. Full variable domain (missing parts from reference TRBV28 and TRBJ2-5): DVKVTQSSRYLVKRTGEKVFLECVQDMDHENMFWYRQDPGLGLRLIYFSYDVKMKEKGDIPEGYSVSREKKERFSLILESASTNQTSMYLCASSLETPETQYFGPGTRLLVL.

This clonotype came up many times. The chain is built from TRBV2 and TRBJ2-7; D is unresolved. CDR1 and CDR2 from the germline V gene are SNHLY and FYNNEI. The CDR3 has 10 amino acids. Deletions cut 6 bases from V and 5 bases from J, with 5 bases between. The chain's CDR3 is CASSNNEQYF. The CDR3 region has the DNA TGTGCCAGCAGCAATAACGAGCAGTACTTC.

This clonotype was counted many times. The chain uses TRBV2 and TRBJ2-2, with 10 bases identical to TRBD2. V shed 5 bases and J 5 bases; nucleotides not matched to a gene: 20. Germline assignment: CDR1 SNHLY and CDR2 FYNNEI. This CDR3 spans 20 amino acids. The CDR3, as DNA: TGTGCCAGCAGTTTCGCCGGACTAGCGGCCCTAACCATCGAGACCGGGGAGCTGTTTTTT. Encoded protein: CASSFAGLAALTIETGELFF.

This clonotype occurred a few times. The chain combines TRBV15 with TRBJ2-5; possible D gene TRBD2, 5 bases. V lost 0 bases to trimming and J lost 2 bases, with 10 bases between them. From germline, CDR1 is LNHNV and CDR2 YYDKDF (reference sequence). The CDR3 has 15 residues. The CDR3 region is CATSRDFGEQETQYF. CDR3 DNA: TGTGCCACCAGCAGAGATTTCGGGGAACAAGAGACCCAGTACTTC.

This clonotype appeared many times. The chain employs TRBV11-3 and TRBJ2-3; 8 bases align to TRBD1. This CDR3 is 15 amino acids long. Germline CDR1 SGHNT, CDR2 YENEEA. Trimming took 4 bases from V and 2 from J; bases not matched to a gene: 5. CDR3 coding DNA: TGTGCCAGCAGCTACGGGACAGGAGACACAGATACGCAGTATTTT. It encodes CASSYGTGDTDTQYF.

Many counts were recorded for this clonotype. This rearrangement joins TRBV29-1 to TRBJ2-7; tentative D call: TRBD2 (5 bases). Germline assignment: CDR1 SQVTM and CDR2 ANQGSEA. The ends were cut back, 3 bases at V and 4 bases at J, with 13 bases in the middle. The CDR3 has 13 residues. In DNA, the CDR3 is TGCAGCGTTGAGCGCGACGGGAAATACGAGCAGTACTTC. This encodes CSVERDGKYEQYF.

This clonotype was observed a handful of times. The chain joins TRBV12-3 or TRBV12-4 to TRBJ1-5; maybe TRBD1 (6 bases). The CDR3 is 14 residues long. Trimming pared 3 bases from V and 5 bases from J, leaving 11 bases between. The CDR3 protein is CASSFSGVDQPQHF. In DNA form, the CDR3 reads TGTGCCAGCAGTTTTTCAGGGGTGGATCAGCCCCAGCATTTT.